This TCR beta chain was identified in a study of blood T cell repertoires in COVID-19. Study-wide background: From T cells, B-cell-depleted T cells, or PBMCs came the material, which was cDNA or gDNA.

Germline lookup yields CDR1 LGHDT and CDR2 YNNKEL (reference sequence). The CDR3 consists of 17 residues. Trimming took 4 bases from V and 4 from J; bases not matched to a gene: 13. The repertoire was sequenced with immunoSEQ multiplex PCR; TCRdb's copy has only in-frame clones and lacks some. The table lists roughly 120,000 clones, roughly 80% of them singletons. This receptor was taken from a man aged 70 or older with acute or convalescent COVID-19. Sample: peripheral blood. J is TRBJ1-2 and V is TRBV3-1 (or the pseudogene TRBV3-2); 9 nucleotides align to TRBD1. The CDR3 loop reads CASSPGTGGVYPYGYTF. The CDR3 bases are TGTGCCAGCAGCCCCGGTACAGGGGGCGTATATCCCTATGGCTACACCTTC.